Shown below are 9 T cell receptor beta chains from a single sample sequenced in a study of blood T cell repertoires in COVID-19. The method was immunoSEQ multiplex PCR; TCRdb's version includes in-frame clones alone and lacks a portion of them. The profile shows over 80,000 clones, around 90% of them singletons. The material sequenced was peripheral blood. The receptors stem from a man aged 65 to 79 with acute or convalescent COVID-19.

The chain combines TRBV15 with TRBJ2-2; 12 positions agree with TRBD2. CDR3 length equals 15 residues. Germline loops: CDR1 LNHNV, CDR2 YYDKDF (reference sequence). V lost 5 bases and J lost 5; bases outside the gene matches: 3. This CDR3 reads CATSRLAGETGELFF. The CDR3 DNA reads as TGTGCCACCAGCCGACTAGCGGGAGAGACCGGGGAGCTGTTTTTT.

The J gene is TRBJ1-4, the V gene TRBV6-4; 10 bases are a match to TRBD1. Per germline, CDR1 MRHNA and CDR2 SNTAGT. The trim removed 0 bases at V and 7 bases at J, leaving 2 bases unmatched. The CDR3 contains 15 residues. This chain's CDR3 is CASSDSGTGAEKLFF. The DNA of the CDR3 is TGTGCCAGCAGTGACTCGGGGACAGGGGCTGAAAAACTGTTTTTT.

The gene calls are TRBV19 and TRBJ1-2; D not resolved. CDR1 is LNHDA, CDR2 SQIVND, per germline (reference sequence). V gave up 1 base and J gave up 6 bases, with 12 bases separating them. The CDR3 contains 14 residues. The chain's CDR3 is CASSIGYSGDGYTF. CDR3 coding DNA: TGTGCCAGTAGTATAGGGTACAGCGGAGATGGCTACACCTTC.

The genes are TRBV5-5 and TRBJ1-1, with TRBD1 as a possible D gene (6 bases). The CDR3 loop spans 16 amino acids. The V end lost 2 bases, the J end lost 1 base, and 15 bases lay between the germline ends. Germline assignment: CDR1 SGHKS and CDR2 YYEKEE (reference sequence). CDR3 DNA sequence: TGTGCCAGCAGCTTTTTCAGGGGAAGTAAGAACACTGAAGCTTTCTTT. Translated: CASSFFRGSKNTEAFF.

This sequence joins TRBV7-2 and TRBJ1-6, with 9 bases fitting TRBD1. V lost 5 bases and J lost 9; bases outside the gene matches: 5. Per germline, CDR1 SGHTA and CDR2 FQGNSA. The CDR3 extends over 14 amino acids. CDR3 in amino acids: CASSDRDRVSPLHF. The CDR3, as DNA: TGTGCCAGCAGCGACCGGGACAGGGTTTCACCCCTCCACTTT.

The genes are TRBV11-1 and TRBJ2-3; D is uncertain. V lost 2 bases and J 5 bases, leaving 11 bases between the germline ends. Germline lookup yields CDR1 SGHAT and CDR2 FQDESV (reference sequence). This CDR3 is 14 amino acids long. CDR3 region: CASSLQPRVDTQYF. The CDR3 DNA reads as TGTGCCAGCAGCTTACAACCCCGAGTAGATACGCAGTATTTT.

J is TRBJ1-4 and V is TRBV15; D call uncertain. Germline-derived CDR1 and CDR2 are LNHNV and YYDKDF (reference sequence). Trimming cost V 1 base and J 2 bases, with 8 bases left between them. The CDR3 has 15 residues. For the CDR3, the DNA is TGTGCCACCAGCAGAGGGAGTAGTACTAATGAAAAACTGTTTTTT. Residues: CATSRGSSTNEKLFF.

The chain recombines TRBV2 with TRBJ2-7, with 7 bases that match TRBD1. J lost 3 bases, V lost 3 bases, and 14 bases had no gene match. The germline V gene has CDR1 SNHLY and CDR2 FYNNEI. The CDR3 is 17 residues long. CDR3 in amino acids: CASSDYLRRTGVYEQYF. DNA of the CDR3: TGTGCCAGCAGTGATTATCTACGTCGAACAGGGGTCTACGAGCAGTACTTC.

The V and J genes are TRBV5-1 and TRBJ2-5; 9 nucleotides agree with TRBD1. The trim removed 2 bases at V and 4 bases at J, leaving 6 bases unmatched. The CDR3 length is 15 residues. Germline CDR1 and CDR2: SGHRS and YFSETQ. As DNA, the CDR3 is TGCGCCAGCAGCTTAACAGGGGGCCTCATAGAGACCCAGTACTTC. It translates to CASSLTGGLIETQYF.